This T cell receptor beta chain was observed in a study of a mutant IDH1 vaccine in newly diagnosed glioma. About the study: Treated patients were roughly 62% male, around 40% female, mean age 40.4 years. Radiotherapy, temozolomide, or both had been given previously, and both were given to most.

The germline CDR1 and CDR2 sequences are MRHNA and SNTAGT. With 8 bases clipped from V and 2 bases from J, the junction kept 5 bases outside the gene matches. This CDR3 has 15 residues. Time point specified: baseline, week 1 (first vaccination visit). Regarding treatment: pre-vaccination baseline after standard-of-care therapy. The table came from immunoSEQ multiplex PCR; TCRdb's copy has only in-frame clones and leaves some out. Among about 16,000 clones listed, about 95% were seen once. This clonotype originated in a young woman with glioma. Some clones in this sample may be carry-over from other donors' samples. The chain links TRBV6-4 to TRBJ2-6; 8 positions match TRBD1. Here the sequenced sample was peripheral blood mononuclear cells (PBMCs), taken from a glioma patient treated with radiotherapy, temozolomide or both. The chain's CDR3 is CASAQGATGANVLTF. CDR3 sequence (DNA): TGTGCCAGCGCCCAGGGGGCCACTGGGGCCAACGTCCTGACTTTC.